One sample yielded the 8 T cell receptor beta chains listed below, sequenced in a study of cytomegalovirus exposure and HLA in healthy donors. Amplification used 60 Vbeta primers and 13 Jbeta primers. Profiling relied on immunoSEQ multiplex PCR, and the TCRdb table lists in-frame clones only, not all of them. The table records 150,000 to 200,000 clones, just under 80% of them present only once. The sample comprised PBMCs. These receptors were obtained from a woman in her forties or fifties in good health and CMV-seropositive.

Comments on this clone: At one end the junction does not follow the germline gene, possibly because of a read error. This rearrangement joins TRBV18 to TRBJ1-1, with a possible D match to TRBD1 (5 bases). This CDR3 spans 15 amino acids. Germline-derived CDR1 and CDR2 are KGHSH and LQKENI. The CDR3 protein is CASSRGGTPNAEAFF. CDR3 coding DNA: TGTGCCAGCTCCCGCGGTGGGACTCCGAACGCTGAAGCTTTCTTT.

The rearrangement uses TRBV12-5 and TRBJ2-5; TRBD1 is a possible D gene (6 bases). From germline, CDR1 is LGHNT and CDR2 FRNRAP. Trimming cost V 5 bases and J 4 bases, with 8 bases left between them. This CDR3 region has 12 residues. CDR3: CASGPQGETQYF. The CDR3 DNA reads TGTGCTAGTGGTCCACAGGGAGAGACCCAGTACTTC.

This clone was found a few times. The chain combines TRBV6-6 with TRBJ2-1, with 7 bases identical to TRBD1. The CDR3 spans 14 residues. Germline loops: CDR1 MNHNY, CDR2 SVGAGI (reference sequence). Trimming removed 4 bases from V and 4 bases from J; junction bases left unmatched: 4. CDR3 nucleotide sequence: TGTGCCAGCAGTTTCGGACAGGAATACAATGAGCAGTTCTTC. Translation gives CASSFGQEYNEQFF.

The CDR3 protein is CASSYRRTRGDNEQFF. In DNA, the CDR3 is TGTGCCAGCAGTTACAGACGGACTAGGGGTGACAATGAGCAGTTCTTC. The rearrangement uses TRBV6-5 and TRBJ2-1, with TRBD2 matching 7 bases. The germline gives CDR1 MNHEY, CDR2 SVGAGI. The CDR3 has 16 amino acids. V lost 2 bases, J lost 5 bases, and 9 bases stayed unmatched.

The rearrangement links TRBV6-5 to TRBJ1-5; 8 nucleotides line up with TRBD1. CDR1 MNHEY and CDR2 SVGAGI come from the germline V gene. Trimming took 6 bases from V and 4 from J; bases not matched to a gene: 2. The CDR3 consists of 13 residues. For the CDR3, the DNA is TGTGCCAGCAGCCGGGACAGGAATCAGCCCCAGCATTTT. Translating it yields CASSRDRNQPQHF.

This chain's CDR3 is CSAWEGYTGELFF. The CDR3 region has the DNA TGCAGCGCCTGGGAGGGGTACACCGGGGAGCTGTTTTTT. The chain employs TRBV29-1 and TRBJ2-2; 7 nucleotides align to TRBD2. Unmatched junction bases numbered 5, after V lost 7 bases and J lost 3 bases. The CDR3 is 13 amino acids. Germline V lookup: CDR1 SQVTM, CDR2 ANQGSEA.

The chain is built from TRBV4-1 and TRBJ1-6; D possibly corresponds to TRBD1 (6 bases). Germline V CDR1 and CDR2: MGHRA, YSYEKL. The CDR3 extends over 19 amino acids. Trimming cost V 0 bases and J 1 base, with 16 bases left between them. The CDR3, as DNA: TGCGCCAGCAGCCAAGATCGAGGGGGGGGATGGTCCTATAATTCACCCCTCCACTTT. This codes for CASSQDRGGGWSYNSPLHF.

The chain employs TRBV7-3 and TRBJ2-2; 7 bases align to TRBD1. This CDR3 has 15 amino acids. The ends lost 5 bases at V and 2 bases at J; junction bases unmatched: 5. Per the germline V gene, CDR1 is SGHTA and CDR2 is FQGTGA. CDR3 nucleotide sequence: TGTGCCAGCAGCGATGGACAGGTTAACACCGGGGAGCTGTTTTTT. Protein sequence: CASSDGQVNTGELFF.